The rows below give T cell receptor beta chains drawn from one sample of a study of CD4+ T cells in melanoma. The protocol was immunoSEQ multiplex PCR, while the TCRdb copy is restricted to in-frame clones and leaves out a portion. This sample has 9,900 or so clones, with 55% to 75% found just once. Sequenced material: cells from a culture (not recorded whether cultured in vitro). The receptor set was obtained from a human donor with melanoma. The CDR3 runs from the conserved cysteine through the conserved F or W. A D gene is named only where the DNA matches it firmly. Clone size is not always given. Where it is, it says once, few, many or a class for expanded clones.

TRBJ2-5 NA TRBD1 TRBV4-1 CASSQRVDRPEGTQYF TGCGCCAGCAGCCAACGAGTGGACAGGCCCGAAGGGACCCAGTACTTC
TRBJ2-3 NA TRBD2 TRBV5-1 CASSVGLAGPKDTQYF TGCGCCAGCAGCGTGGGACTAGCGGGCCCCAAAGATACGCAGTATTTT
TRBJ1-4 NA NA TRBV11-2 CASGTVRGHLGEKLFF TGTGCCAGCGGAACGGTCCGAGGACATTTGGGCGAAAAACTGTTTTTT
TRBJ1-4 NA NA TRBV15 CATSYRKQTNEKLFF TGTGCCACCAGCTACAGGAAACAGACTAATGAAAAACTGTTTTTT
TRBJ2-7 NA NA TRBV11-2 CASSRSWTATYEQYF TGTGCCAGCAGCCGTAGCTGGACAGCCACCTACGAGCAGTACTTC
TRBJ2-3 NA TRBD2 TRBV13 CASSLGLAGGSTDTQYF TGTGCCAGCAGCTTAGGCCTTGCGGGGGGAAGCACAGATACGCAGTATTTT
TRBJ2-7 NA TRBD1 TRBV18 CASSPTQGIEQYF TGTGCCAGCTCACCAACACAGGGGATCGAGCAGTACTTC
TRBJ2-3 medium-sized NA TRBV11-2 CASSLGRTTRTRTDTQYF TGTGCCAGCAGCTTAGGGAGGACGACCCGGACTCGCACAGATACGCAGTATTTT
TRBJ1-1 few NA TRBV27 CASSLEAGQNTEAFF TGTGCCAGCAGTTTGGAGGCGGGACAGAACACTGAAGCTTTCTTT
TRBJ2-3 NA NA TRBV29-1 CSGTQGYTDTQYF TGCAGCGGCACCCAGGGGTACACAGATACGCAGTATTTT
TRBJ1-1 NA NA TRBV7-6 CASSQTGGGRPGTEAFF TGTGCCAGCAGCCAAACTGGGGGGGGGAGGCCCGGCACTGAAGCTTTCTTT
TRBJ2-2 NA NA TRBV11-2 CASSEGTYYTGELFF TGTGCCAGCAGCGAAGGGACTTATTACACCGGGGAGCTGTTTTTT
TRBJ2-3 NA NA TRBV7-9 CASSLARRDTQYF TGTGCCAGCAGCTTAGCGCGAAGGGATACGCAGTATTTT
TRBJ1-2 NA TRBD1 TRBV6-6 CASRAGTVFYTF TGTGCCAGCAGGGCCGGGACAGTTTTCTACACCTTC
TRBJ1-2 NA NA TRBV30 CAWSRVDSSIGGYTF TGTGCCTGGAGCCGGGTGGACAGTAGTATAGGTGGCTACACCTTC
TRBJ1-2 few NA TRBV6-1 CASSGLMGGGYTF TGTGCCAGCAGTGGGCTGATGGGAGGTGGCTACACCTTC
TRBJ1-1 few NA TRBV7-3 CASSFPIGAFF TGTGCCAGCAGCTTCCCGATTGGTGCTTTCTTT
TRBJ1-6 few TRBD1 TRBV9 CASSVGGTVNSPLHF TGTGCCAGCAGCGTAGGCGGGACAGTAAATTCACCCCTCCACTTT
TRBJ2-5 NA NA TRBV20-1 CSARGEETQYF TGCAGTGCTAGAGGGGAAGAGACCCAGTACTTC
TRBJ2-3 NA TRBD2 TRBV9 CASSVGGRAGDTQYF TGTGCCAGCAGCGTAGGGGGGAGAGCGGGGGACACGCAGTATTTT
TRBJ2-2 NA NA TRBV30 CAWSVRGTGELFF TGTGCCTGGAGTGTACGCGGTACCGGGGAGCTGTTTTTT
TRBJ2-1 NA TRBD1 TRBV5-4 CASSLAGQGKFF TGTGCCAGCAGCTTGGCGGGACAGGGGAAGTTCTTC
TRBJ1-6 few NA TRBV18 CASSPMGPQNNSPLHF TGTGCCAGCTCACCAATGGGACCGCAAAATAATTCACCCCTCCACTTT
TRBJ1-1 NA TRBD1 TRBV18 CASSPDRSDRKVNTEAFF TGTGCCAGCTCACCGGACAGGTCCGATCGGAAAGTGAACACTGAAGCTTTCTTT
TRBJ2-7 NA NA TRBV9 CASSEAAASSYEQYF TGTGCCAGCAGCGAGGCGGCGGCCAGCTCCTACGAGCAGTACTTC
TRBJ2-3 NA TRBD2 TRBV6-1 CASSVRYGGGTDTQYF TGTGCCAGCAGTGTCAGATACGGGGGGGGCACAGATACGCAGTATTTT
TRBJ2-2 NA NA TRBV13 CASSPSGRRVFTGELFF TGTGCCAGCTCCCCATCAGGGCGGAGGGTGTTCACCGGGGAGCTGTTTTTT
TRBJ2-7 NA NA TRBV29-1 CSVGVTGSYEQYF TGCAGCGTTGGGGTGACGGGATCCTACGAGCAGTACTTC
TRBJ1-1 NA TRBD1 TRBV9 CASSAAPQGVTEAFF TGTGCCAGCAGCGCGGCCCCCCAGGGGGTCACTGAAGCTTTCTTT
TRBJ2-7 NA NA TRBV10-3 CASSPRLSGEQYF TGTGCCAGCAGTCCCAGGCTTTCGGGCGAGCAGTACTTC
TRBJ1-1 NA NA TRBV7-6 CASSGFPPGYTEAFF TGTGCCAGCAGCGGCTTCCCTCCGGGGTACACTGAAGCTTTCTTT
TRBJ2-7 NA NA TRBV7-2 CASTALGVPYEQYF TGTGCCAGCACCGCCTTGGGGGTCCCCTACGAGCAGTACTTC
TRBJ1-1 medium-sized TRBD1 TRBV5-6 CASSLAGGVTEAFF TGTGCCAGCAGCTTGGCAGGGGGCGTGACTGAAGCTTTCTTT
TRBJ2-3 NA TRBD2 TRBV2 CASSPGTSVTDTQYF TGTGCCAGCAGCCCCGGGACTAGCGTCACAGATACGCAGTATTTT
TRBJ2-2 once NA TRBV2 CASRQENTGELFF TGTGCCAGCAGACAGGAGAACACCGGGGAGCTGTTTTTT
TRBJ1-5 NA TRBD1 TRBV27 CASSRKQGTQPQHF TGTGCCAGCAGTCGGAAACAGGGGACTCAGCCCCAGCATTTT
TRBJ1-2 NA TRBD1 TRBV6-5 CASSSQGGIDGYTF TGTGCCAGCAGTTCACAGGGGGGCATAGATGGCTACACCTTC
TRBJ1-2 few NA TRBV19 CASSTKPGPLRGYTF TGTGCCAGTAGTACTAAACCGGGCCCCCTTCGGGGCTACACCTTC
TRBJ1-3 NA NA TRBV7-9 CASSSWGQSSGNTIYF TGTGCCAGCAGTTCCTGGGGCCAGAGCTCTGGAAACACCATATATTTT
TRBJ2-5 NA TRBD2 TRBV7-8 CASSLGRLAGAQETQYF TGTGCCAGCAGCTTAGGTCGGCTAGCGGGGGCACAAGAGACCCAGTACTTC
TRBJ2-1 NA TRBD2 TRBV5-1 CASSLELAEVEQFF TGCGCCAGCAGCTTAGAGCTAGCGGAGGTTGAGCAGTTCTTC
TRBJ1-4 NA NA TRBV4-3 CASSQAGKLFF TGCGCCAGCAGCCAAGCTGGAAAACTGTTTTTT
TRBJ2-7 NA TRBD2 TRBV4-2 CASSQLGTTYYEQYF TGTGCCAGCAGCCAACTCGGGACTACCTATTACGAGCAGTACTTC
TRBJ2-2 few TRBD2 TRBV7-2 CASSFRTSGVGELFF TGTGCCAGCAGCTTTAGGACTAGCGGGGTGGGGGAGCTGTTTTTT
TRBJ1-5 few NA TRBV6-6 CASSIGFGNQPQHF TGTGCCAGCAGTATAGGGTTCGGCAATCAGCCCCAGCATTTT
TRBJ2-7 once TRBD1 TRBV6-1 CASRADRAPRSEQYF TGTGCCAGCAGGGCCGACAGGGCCCCTCGGAGCGAGCAGTACTTC
TRBJ2-4 NA NA TRBV9 CASSIGPTGNIQYF TGTGCCAGCAGCATTGGCCCCACGGGGAACATTCAGTACTTC